The next 26 T cell receptor beta chains were all read from a single sample in a study of early T cells in non-severe SARS-CoV-2 infection. MiXCR, applied by TCRdb to the 5' RACE reads, yields one record per CDR3 protein. The data contain 30,000 to 40,000 distinct CDR3 sequences, 3.5% to 5% of them singletons. Sequences were obtained from whole blood. The source of these receptors is an adult who was a healthcare worker with PCR-confirmed SARS-CoV-2 infection or an uninfected control (not recorded which).

This clonotype was found many times. The V and J genes are TRBV7-6 and TRBJ2-6, with D possibly TRBD2 on 5 matching bases. The CDR3 is 15 amino acids. The V end lost 5 bases, the J end lost 4 bases, and 12 bases lay between the germline ends. CDR1 SGHVS and CDR2 FNYEAQ come from the germline V gene. This CDR3 reads CASSPRVAGANVLTF. CDR3 in DNA: TGTGCCAGCAGCCCGAGGGTGGCGGGGGCCAACGTCCTGACTTTC.

This clonotype was observed at least ten times. The chain is built from TRBV5-1 and TRBJ2-7; 11 bases line up with TRBD2. CDR1 and CDR2 (germline): SGHRS, YFSETQ. This CDR3 is 15 amino acids long. V shed 1 base and J 3 bases; nucleotides not matched to a gene: 3. The CDR3 reads CASSLRTSGGYEQYF. CDR3 sequence (DNA): TGCGCCAGCAGCTTGAGAACTAGCGGGGGCTACGAGCAGTACTTC.

This clonotype was seen repeatedly, ten times or more. The V gene is TRBV12-3 or TRBV12-4, the J gene TRBJ1-2; D gene uncertain. V was cut by 11 bases and J by 5 bases, with 12 bases left in between. This CDR3 comprises 11 residues. The CDR3 reads CAVSMGYGYTF. DNA for the CDR3: TGTGCCGTATCCATGGGGTATGGCTACACCTTC.

Ten or more counts support this clonotype. The chain joins TRBV14 to TRBJ2-7; D may be TRBD1 (6 bases). Germline loops: CDR1 SGHDN, CDR2 FVKESK. The CDR3 runs 16 residues. The V end lost 1 base, the J end lost 2 bases, and 15 bases lay between the germline ends. The CDR3 DNA follows: TGTGCCAGCAGCCAAGTTTCACCGGGACATCCCTACGAGCAGTACTTC. This sequence encodes CASSQVSPGHPYEQYF.

This chain links TRBV5-1 with TRBJ2-6; 7 bases are a match to TRBD1. This CDR3 spans 17 amino acids. Germline V gene sequence: CDR1 SGHRS, CDR2 YFSETQ. Trimming cost V 4 bases and J 1 base; bases outside gene matches: 8. The CDR3: CASSLTSTGSGANVLTF. CDR3 bases: TGCGCCAGCAGCCTGACCTCGACAGGGTCTGGGGCCAACGTCCTGACTTTC.

This clonotype was seen at least ten times. The V and J genes are TRBV20-1 and TRBJ2-3; weak D call: TRBD2 (6 bases). The germline V and J ends were trimmed by 7 bases and 3 bases, with 17 bases remaining between them. CDR3 length: 14 amino acids. Germline CDR1 and CDR2: DFQATT and SNEGSKA (reference sequence). CDR3 in amino acids: CSVSPGGVTDTQYF. CDR3 coding DNA: TGCAGTGTGTCCCCCGGAGGGGTGACAGATACGCAGTATTTT.

This clonotype was seen repeatedly, ten times or more. The V call is TRBV14, the J call TRBJ1-4; D may be TRBD1 (6 bases). The germline V gene has CDR1 SGHDN and CDR2 FVKESK. The CDR3 spans 13 residues. V lost 5 bases and J lost 5, with 9 bases in between. The CDR3 reads CASSSQGNEKLFF. CDR3 sequence (DNA): TGTGCCAGCAGCAGCCAGGGGAATGAAAAACTGTTTTTT.

This clonotype showed up many times. V and J are TRBV6-6 and TRBJ1-2; D not certain. This CDR3 spans 13 amino acids. Trimming removed 6 bases at V and 4 bases at J, with 12 bases between. CDR1 MNHNY and CDR2 SVGAGI come from the germline V gene (reference sequence). Here the CDR3 DNA reads TGTGCCAGCAGACTAGATGAAGCCTATGGCTACACCTTC. Translating gives CASRLDEAYGYTF.

This clonotype was picked up many times. The CDR3, as DNA: TGTGCCAGCAGCCCTCAAGGTGACAGCACAGATACGCAGTATTTT. Residues: CASSPQGDSTDTQYF. The V call is TRBV13, the J call TRBJ2-3; D gene ambiguous. The CDR3 runs 15 residues. V lost 5 bases and J 0 bases, leaving 12 bases between the germline ends. CDR1 and CDR2 from the germline V gene are PRHDT and FYEKMQ (reference sequence).

This clonotype was counted at least ten times. The genes are TRBV18 and TRBJ1-1; TRBD1 matches at 7 bases. The CDR3 consists of 14 residues. J was trimmed by 5 bases and V by 3 bases; bases with no gene match: 6. Germline CDR1 KGHSH, CDR2 LQKENI. CDR3: CASSPYTGVTEAFF. CDR3 bases: TGTGCCAGCTCACCTTATACAGGGGTGACTGAAGCTTTCTTT. The variable domain in full, completed from reference TRBV18 and TRBJ1-1, reads NAGVMQNPRHLVRRRGQEARLRCSPMKGHSHVYWYRQLPEEGLKFMVYLQKENIIDESGMPKERFSAEFPKEGPSILRIQQVVRGDSAAYFCASSPYTGVTEAFFGQGTRLTVV.

This clonotype was seen at least ten times. The rearrangement joins TRBV12-3 or TRBV12-4 to TRBJ2-6; D uncertain. CDR3 length equals 18 residues. Trimming took off 3 bases at V and 0 bases at J, with 15 bases between the two ends. CDR3 sequence (DNA): TGTGCCAGCAGTTTTAAAGGTCAGCTCTTCTCTGGGGCCAACGTCCTGACTTTC. Translated, it gives CASSFKGQLFSGANVLTF.

The chain links TRBV12-3 or TRBV12-4 to TRBJ2-3; 12 positions match TRBD2. The V gene end was trimmed by 8 bases and the J gene end by 4 bases; junction bases not matched to a gene: 10. This CDR3 has 16 amino acids. CDR3 residues: CASGGQTSGGADTQYF. The CDR3 nucleotides are TGTGCCAGCGGCGGGCAGACTAGCGGGGGCGCAGATACGCAGTATTTT.

This clonotype was seen at least ten times. The chain combines TRBV5-6 with TRBJ2-5; D not certain. Germline CDR1 and CDR2: SGHDT and YYEEEE. Trimming left V 0 bases short and J 1 base short, with 7 bases between. CDR3 size: 14 residues. CDR3 sequence (DNA): TGTGCCAGCAGCTTGGGGAACCTCCAAGAGACCCAGTACTTC. Translation gives CASSLGNLQETQYF.

This clonotype turned up a few times. The J gene is TRBJ2-2, the V gene TRBV5-4, with D perhaps matching TRBD2 (5 bases). The CDR3 spans 17 residues. Germline CDR1 reads SGHNT; CDR2 reads YYREEE (reference sequence). Trimming removed 4 bases at V and 4 bases at J, with 20 bases between. For the CDR3, the DNA is TGTGCCAGCAGCAGCGGACGGTTTAGGGTAACCACCGGGGAGCTGTTTTTT. It specifies CASSSGRFRVTTGELFF. Supplemented by reference TRBV5-4 and TRBJ2-2, the full variable domain reads ETGVTQSPTHLIKTRGQQVTLRCSSQSGHNTVSWYQQALGQGPQFIFQYYREEENGRGNFPPRFSGLQFPNYSSELNVNALELDDSALYLCASSSGRFRVTTGELFFGEGSRLTVL.

This clonotype was found many times. This chain links TRBV12-3 or TRBV12-4 with TRBJ2-3; D could derive from TRBD1 or TRBD2 (6 bases each). The CDR3 has 13 residues. The ends were cut back, 2 bases at V and 8 bases at J, with 11 bases in the middle. The chain's CDR3 is CASSLRQEGTQYF. DNA for the CDR3: TGTGCCAGCAGTTTAAGACAGGAGGGTACGCAGTATTTT.

This clonotype has only a few counts. V gene TRBV6-6 combines with J gene TRBJ2-2; no clear D gene. The CDR3 extends over 12 amino acids. Germline CDR1 and CDR2: MNHNY and SVGAGI (reference sequence). V was clipped by 2 bases and J by 3 bases, with 1 base between them. CDR3 nucleotide sequence: TGTGCCAGCAGTTACGACACCGGGGAGCTGTTTTTT. It encodes CASSYDTGELFF.

This clonotype occurred a few times. This chain uses TRBV2 with TRBJ2-3, with TRBD2 as a possible D gene (6 bases). The length of the CDR3 is 14 residues. V lost 7 bases and J lost 2, with 13 bases in between. In germline, CDR1 is SNHLY, CDR2 FYNNEI. CDR3 in DNA: TGTGCCAGCAACAAGGGACTGAACACAGATACGCAGTATTTT. This codes for CASNKGLNTDTQYF.

The V and J genes are TRBV5-4 and TRBJ2-1; D tentatively reads TRBD1 or TRBD2 (6 bases each). CDR1 and CDR2 from the germline V gene are SGHNT and YYREEE (reference sequence). This CDR3 comprises 17 residues. V was pared by 3 bases and J by 2 bases, with 18 bases between. CDR3 sequence (DNA): TGTGCCAGCAGCTCCAAATTGCGGGGACAAGCCTACAATGAGCAGTTCTTC. As protein: CASSSKLRGQAYNEQFF.

The genes are TRBV6-5 and TRBJ1-1, with D uncertain. Trimming took 6 bases from V and 1 from J, leaving 6 bases between them. CDR3 length equals 12 residues. Per germline, CDR1 MNHEY and CDR2 SVGAGI. The CDR3 region has the DNA TGTGCCAGCAGGGCACAGAACACTGAAGCTTTCTTT. Translation: CASRAQNTEAFF.

The CDR3 region is CASVGGHNEQFF. Written as DNA, the CDR3 is TGTGCCAGCGTTGGGGGTCACAATGAGCAGTTCTTC. The rearrangement links TRBV3-1 to TRBJ2-1; D could derive from TRBD1 or TRBD2 (5 bases each). Trimming stripped 8 bases from V and 5 bases from J, with 10 bases between. The length of the CDR3 is 12 residues. The germline CDR1 and CDR2 sequences are LGHDT and YNNKEL (reference sequence).

In its sample, this clonotype was seen many times. The CDR3 nucleotides read TGTGCCTCCGACAGGTGGGACACCGGGGAGCTGTTTTTT. Its translation: CASDRWDTGELFF. This chain connects TRBV30 to TRBJ2-2; a weak D match, TRBD1 (6 bases). Trimming took off 7 bases at V and 3 bases at J, with 12 bases between the two ends. CDR1 and CDR2 from the germline V gene are GTSNPN and SVGIG (reference sequence). The CDR3 is 13 residues long. Variable domain in full (rest from reference TRBV30 and TRBJ2-2): SQTIHQWPATLVQPVGSPLSLECTVEGTSNPNLYWYRQAAGRGLQLLFYSVGIGQISSEVPQNLSASRPQDRQFILSSKKLLLSDSGFYLCASDRWDTGELFFGEGSRLTVL.

This clonotype was detected ten times or more. The rearrangement uses TRBV6-1 and TRBJ1-2; a weak D match, TRBD1 (5 bases). The CDR3 runs to 13 residues. V shed 11 bases and J shed 0 bases, with 13 bases lying between them. Germline V gene sequence: CDR1 MNHNS, CDR2 SASEGT. This chain's CDR3 is CAGAATANYGYTF. For the CDR3, the DNA is TGTGCCGGGGCCGCGACAGCTAACTATGGCTACACCTTC.

This clonotype was counted at least ten times. The J gene is TRBJ1-2, the V gene TRBV30; the D gene is possibly TRBD1 (6 bases). The CDR3 has 15 amino acids. Germline CDR1 GTSNPN, CDR2 SVGIG (reference sequence). V lost 4 bases and J lost 2, with 17 bases in between. As DNA, the CDR3 is TGTGCCTGGATCTCCCAACAGGGTTACAACTATGGCTACACCTTC. Encoded protein: CAWISQQGYNYGYTF.

The V and J genes are TRBV5-1 and TRBJ2-2; D might be TRBD2 (6 bases). CDR1 is SGHRS, CDR2 YFSETQ, per germline. CDR3 length: 17 residues. With 5 bases removed from V and 1 base from J, the gap between germline ends came to 18 bases. CDR3 nucleotides: TGCGCCAGCAGTCCCAGGGTTGCAGCGGGGAACACCGGGGAGCTGTTTTTT. As protein: CASSPRVAAGNTGELFF.

This clonotype was counted ten times or more. V and J are TRBV6-4 and TRBJ2-5, with 7 bases identical to TRBD2. The CDR3 is 14 residues long. Germline V CDR1 and CDR2: MRHNA, SNTAGT. CDR3 bases: TGTGACGATCGGAAAGCGGGGAGCCAAGAGACCCAGTACTTC. This translates into CDDRKAGSQETQYF.

This clonotype was found many times. The rearrangement links TRBV29-1 to TRBJ1-5, with unresolved D. Germline assignment: CDR1 SQVTM and CDR2 ANQGSEA. This CDR3 is 13 amino acids long. V lost 4 bases, J lost 2 bases, and 9 bases lay in between. The CDR3 bases are TGCAGCGTTGGTACCGATCGCAATCAGCCCCAGCATTTT. Encoded protein: CSVGTDRNQPQHF.